The 11 T cell receptor beta chains given below trace back to one sample, sequenced in a study of identical twins. Via MiXCR, TCRdb re-called the 5' RACE reads, giving one row per CDR3 protein. This repertoire shows 260,000 or so distinct CDR3 sequences, 6% to 8.5% found once; its top ten account for around 5%. These same records also appear under a second study, on yellow fever vaccine responses in identical twins.

Sequenced: CD8+ T cells sorted from blood. All receptors come from a woman aged 18-29 years in good health.

This clonotype was counted only a few times. The V call is TRBV25-1, the J call TRBJ2-5; 9 nucleotides agree with TRBD1. The V segment lost 7 bases and the J segment 9 bases; nucleotides outside the gene matches: 9. Germline CDR1 reads MGHDK; CDR2 reads SYGVNS. The CDR3 has 13 amino acids. DNA for the CDR3: TGTGCCAGCAACCCGGGACAGGGCTTGGCCCAGTACTTC. Its protein is CASNPGQGLAQYF.

The rearrangement links TRBV5-1 to TRBJ1-2, with D unresolved. V lost 0 bases and J 8 bases, leaving 8 bases between the germline ends. The CDR3 spans 12 residues. The germline CDR1 and CDR2 sequences are SGHRS and YFSETQ. CDR3 sequence reads: CASSLGADGYTF. The CDR3 DNA is TGCGCCAGCAGCTTGGGGGCAGACGGCTACACCTTC.

The rearrangement joins TRBV6-2 or TRBV6-3 to TRBJ1-1, with no clear D. Trimming took 5 bases from V and 1 from J, leaving 11 bases between them. This CDR3 spans 14 amino acids. Germline V gene data show CDR1 as MNHEY and CDR2 as SVGEGT. The CDR3 here is CASSHRRWNTEAFF. The CDR3, as DNA: TGTGCCAGCAGTCACAGACGGTGGAACACTGAAGCTTTCTTT.

This clonotype has a count of ten or more. The CDR3 sequence is CASRLTGSNYGYTF. In DNA form, the CDR3 reads TGTGCCAGCAGGCTCACAGGTTCTAACTATGGCTACACCTTC. The gene calls are TRBV7-8 and TRBJ1-2; tentative D call: TRBD1 (5 bases). The CDR3 extends over 14 amino acids. Trimming shortened V by 6 bases and J by 0 bases, and 11 bases separated the two germline ends. Germline values: CDR1 SGHVS, CDR2 FQNEAQ.

This clonotype occurred a few times. The CDR3, as DNA: TGTGCCAGCAGCGGAGTAGTTTGGGGGACCGGGGAGCTGTTTTTT. This codes for CASSGVVWGTGELFF. V gene TRBV9 combines with J gene TRBJ2-2; D is possibly TRBD1 or TRBD2 (5 bases each). CDR1 is SGDLS, CDR2 YYNGEE, per germline. The CDR3 length is 15 residues. V lost 3 bases to trimming and J lost 5 bases, with 14 bases between them.

The chain employs TRBV14 and TRBJ2-1; D call uncertain. Looked up from germline, CDR1 is SGHDN and CDR2 is FVKESK. The length of the CDR3 is 16 residues. Trimming pared 5 bases from V and 0 bases from J, leaving 14 bases between. The CDR3 protein is CASSSLLLSSYNEQFF. The CDR3 DNA is TGTGCCAGCAGCTCGCTACTATTAAGCTCCTACAATGAGCAGTTCTTC.

This rearrangement joins TRBV5-5 to TRBJ1-1; 11 bases are a match to TRBD1. Trimming removed 4 bases from V and 0 bases from J; junction bases left unmatched: 8. The CDR3 consists of 17 residues. Germline V gene data show CDR1 as SGHKS and CDR2 as YYEKEE (reference sequence). CDR3 loop: CASSGRGQGEMNTEAFF. DNA for the CDR3: TGTGCCAGCAGCGGGAGGGGACAGGGGGAAATGAACACTGAAGCTTTCTTT. Combining the CDR3 with reference TRBV5-5 and TRBJ1-1 gives the whole variable domain DAGVTQSPTHLIKTRGQQVTLRCSPISGHKSVSWYQQVLGQGPQFIFQYYEKEERGRGNFPDRFSARQFPNYSSELNVNALLLGDSALYLCASSGRGQGEMNTEAFFGQGTRLTVV.

CDR3 amino acids: CASSLGWENTEAFF. The CDR3 DNA is TGTGCCAGCAGCTTAGGTTGGGAAAACACTGAAGCTTTCTTT. The chain recombines TRBV7-6 with TRBJ1-1; no reliable D call. This CDR3 is 14 amino acids long. With 1 base removed from V and 2 bases from J, the gap between germline ends came to 8 bases. Germline lookup yields CDR1 SGHVS and CDR2 FNYEAQ.

This clonotype has more than one count but fewer than ten. The V and J genes are TRBV7-9 and TRBJ2-1, with D hard to call. Trimming removed 4 bases at V and 6 bases at J, with 19 bases between. Looked up from germline, CDR1 is SEHNR and CDR2 is FQNEAQ (reference sequence). This CDR3 is built from 16 residues. CDR3 amino acids: CASSSKITSTGNEQFF. The CDR3 bases are TGTGCCAGCAGCTCCAAGATAACATCGACTGGCAATGAGCAGTTCTTC.

The chain is built from TRBV27 and TRBJ1-5; the match to TRBD1 covers 8 bases. Germline assignment: CDR1 MNHEY and CDR2 SMNVEV (reference sequence). The CDR3 has 15 amino acids. V was clipped by 0 bases and J by 9 bases; unmatched bases: 7. The CDR3 sequence is CASSLSTGAARPQHF. In nucleotides, the CDR3 is TGTGCCAGCAGTTTATCGACAGGGGCCGCGAGGCCCCAGCATTTT.

The chain joins TRBV15 to TRBJ2-7, with TRBD2 matching over 7 bases. V was pared by 3 bases and J by 0 bases, with 5 bases of the junction left unmatched. CDR3 length: 15 amino acids. From germline, CDR1 is LNHNV and CDR2 YYDKDF (reference sequence). The CDR3 here is CATSSVGGSSYEQYF. As DNA, the CDR3 is TGTGCCACCAGCAGTGTGGGCGGGAGCTCCTACGAGCAGTACTTC.